This T cell receptor (beta chain) was documented in a study of response to subunit inactivated influenza vaccine. Notes on the study in general: There was a suggestion from the authors that each seasonal influenza vaccination recruits few new T cells.

This clonotype was detected only a few times. Its antigen is as yet unknown. The CDR3 is 13 residues long. Trimming cost V 4 bases and J 0 bases, with 6 bases left between them. In germline, CDR1 is KGHSH, CDR2 LQKENI. A single record per CDR3 protein comes from TCRdb applying MiXCR to the RT-PCR reads. The sample contains approximately 480,000 distinct CDR3 sequences, about 10% of which appear only once. The clonotype originates from a man between 45 and 60 years old who received an inactivated influenza vaccine. This chain joins TRBV18 and TRBJ2-5; TRBD1 is a possible D gene (5 bases). This specimen was PBMCs from blood, taken roughly 48 days after vaccination. CDR3 DNA: TGTGCCAGCTCACACAGGTACCAAGAGACCCAGTACTTC. Residues: CASSHRYQETQYF.